This TCR beta chain was observed in a study of response to subunit inactivated influenza vaccine. TCRdb re-analysed the RT-PCR reads in MiXCR, keeping a single row per CDR3 protein. Of 650,000 to 800,000 distinct CDR3 sequences in the sample, about 14% were seen once. CDR3 length equals 13 residues. Germline CDR1 reads SNHLY; CDR2 reads FYNNEI. Study-wide results and limits: Only a handful of new T cells, the authors suggested, are recruited with each seasonal influenza vaccination.

In this sample, this clonotype turned up many times. Its cognate antigen is unknown. One junction end does not reproduce the germline sequence, and a read error may be involved. Sequences were derived from PBMCs from blood, sampled 14 to 15 days before vaccination. V and J are TRBV2 and TRBJ2-3, with 8 bases lining up with TRBD1. This TCR was recovered from a man aged 50-60 years who received an inactivated influenza vaccine. The CDR3 here is CASSRTGTDTQYF. The CDR3 nucleotides are TGCGCCAGCAGCCGGACAGGGACAGATACGCAGTATTTT.